The text below deals with one T cell receptor (beta chain). Its specificity is unknown. Documented time point: blood at routine non-recurrence follow-up after resection. From tumor, nontumor lung or frozen PBMC, whole RNA was taken unsorted for sequencing. MiXCR was run by TCRdb on the 5' RACE reads, yielding one entry per CDR3 protein. The sample consists of some 110,000 distinct CDR3 sequences, 12% of them appearing once. These data are taken from a study of spatial heterogeneity in lung cancer. Overall study findings and caveats: Blood contained ubiquitous expanded tumor TCRs more at resection than at follow-up.

Between the trimmed V and J ends, which lost 5 bases and 1 base, there was a span of 14 bases. CDR3 length: 15 residues. CDR1 is SEHNR and CDR2 is FQNEAQ in the germline V gene (reference sequence). The TCR comes from a male donor with early-stage non-small cell lung cancer. The V gene is TRBV7-9, the J gene TRBJ1-1; tentatively, D is TRBD1 (6 bases). Specimen: PBMCs, collected at follow-up. The CDR3 reads CASSPKGTTNTEAFF. The DNA of the CDR3 is TGTGCCAGCAGCCCAAAGGGGACAACGAACACTGAAGCTTTCTTT. Complete variable domain (other parts from reference TRBV7-9 and TRBJ1-1): DTGVSQNPRHKITKRGQNVTFRCDPISEHNRLYWYRQTLGQGPEFLTYFQNEAQLEKSRLLSDRFSAERPKGSFSTLEIQRTEQGDSAMYLCASSPKGTTNTEAFFGQGTRLTVV.